A single sample gave rise to the 2 T cell receptor beta chains below, sequenced in a study of blood T cells in healthy people across ages. Together with a sample-barcoded 5' primer, a J-beta primer mix was included in a second PCR lasting roughly 7 to 11 cycles. TCRdb reprocessed the 5' RACE reads with MiXCR, giving one entry per CDR3 protein. Among 2 million or so distinct CDR3 sequences, less than 50% were seen once, and the ten largest hold approximately 2%. Sequencing was done on a sample of blood. The origin of the receptors is a woman in her thirties or forties in good health.

The J gene is TRBJ2-1, the V gene TRBV7-2, with TRBD2 matching 12 bases. The assigned J gene may be wrong: the sequence end matches TRBJ2-7 better. Germline assignment: CDR1 SGHTA and CDR2 FQGNSA. The CDR3 runs to 13 residues. As DNA, the CDR3 is TGTGCCGCCGGGACTAGCGGGTACTATGAGCAGTACTTC. Translating it yields CAAGTSGYYEQYF.

This clonotype occurred a few times. The chain combines TRBV6-1 with TRBJ1-5, with D uncertain. Germline V gene sequence: CDR1 MNHNS, CDR2 SASEGT. This CDR3 is 14 amino acids long. Trimming took off 4 bases at V and 0 bases at J, with 7 bases between the two ends. The CDR3 spells CASSAEYSNQPQHF. The CDR3 region has the DNA TGTGCCAGCAGTGCGGAGTATAGCAATCAGCCCCAGCATTTT.